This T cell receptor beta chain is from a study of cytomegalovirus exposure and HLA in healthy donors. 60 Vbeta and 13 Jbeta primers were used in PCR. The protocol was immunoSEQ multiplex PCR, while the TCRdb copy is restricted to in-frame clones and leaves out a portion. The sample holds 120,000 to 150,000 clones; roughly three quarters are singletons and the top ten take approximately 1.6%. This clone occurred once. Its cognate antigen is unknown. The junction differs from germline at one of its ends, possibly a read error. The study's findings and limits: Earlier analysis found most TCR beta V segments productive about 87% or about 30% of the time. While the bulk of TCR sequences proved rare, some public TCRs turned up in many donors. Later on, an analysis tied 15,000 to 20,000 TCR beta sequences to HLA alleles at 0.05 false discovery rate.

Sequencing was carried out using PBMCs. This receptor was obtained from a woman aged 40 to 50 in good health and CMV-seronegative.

The CDR3 loop is CASSQAGTASSREF. The CDR3 nucleotides are TGCGCCAGCAGCCAAGCCGGGACAGCAAGTAGCCGAGAGTTT. This chain connects TRBV4-1 to TRBJ1-1; TRBD1 matches at 7 bases. The germline V gene encodes CDR1 MGHRA and CDR2 YSYEKL. The CDR3 length is 14 residues.